Listed here are 8 T cell receptor beta chains from one sample, sequenced in a study of blood T cell repertoires in COVID-19. The repertoire was sequenced with immunoSEQ multiplex PCR; TCRdb's copy has only in-frame clones and lacks some. The data contain some 100,000 clones, over 75% of them singletons. Sequenced material: peripheral blood. The origin of the receptors is a human donor in a cohort sampled during active COVID-19.

This clone was seen just once. The rearrangement joins TRBV3-1 (or the pseudogene TRBV3-2) to TRBJ1-6; tentatively, D is TRBD1 (6 bases). V was shortened by 1 base and J by 7 bases, with 8 bases between the two germline ends. The CDR3 has 14 residues. Germline values: CDR1 LGHDT, CDR2 YNNKEL (reference sequence). The CDR3 sequence is CASSQGDRNSPLHF. For the CDR3, the DNA is TGTGCCAGCAGCCAAGGAGACAGGAATTCACCCCTCCACTTT.

The chain links TRBV12-3 or TRBV12-4 to TRBJ1-3, with D hard to call. The V and J ends lost 5 bases and 8 bases respectively, with 7 bases between them. The CDR3 is 11 amino acids. The CDR3 nucleotides read TGTGCCAGCAGTCCCCAGGACACCATATATTTT. Protein: CASSPQDTIYF.

V and J are TRBV20-1 and TRBJ2-7; D possibly corresponds to TRBD1 (5 bases). The germline V and J ends were trimmed by 7 bases and 7 bases, with 14 bases remaining between them. There are 11 residues in the CDR3. The germline gives CDR1 DFQATT, CDR2 SNEGSKA (reference sequence). In DNA, the CDR3 is TGCAGTGGGTGGGGCCCGAGGGAGCAGTACTTC. Its translation is CSGWGPREQYF.

The rearrangement links TRBV2 to TRBJ1-1; D unclear. The CDR3 has 14 amino acids. V was clipped by 1 base and J by 0 bases, with 6 bases between them. Germline V gene lookup returns CDR1 SNHLY and CDR2 FYNNEI. CDR3 residues: CASSEVLMNTEAFF. For the CDR3, the DNA is TGTGCCAGCAGTGAAGTACTCATGAACACTGAAGCTTTCTTT.

The chain employs TRBV6-5 and TRBJ2-7; D call uncertain. Trimming cost V 0 bases and J 7 bases, with 19 bases left between them. Germline CDR1 reads MNHEY; CDR2 reads SVGAGI. CDR3 size: 16 residues. Here the CDR3 reads CASSYSWQAKSDEQYF. In nucleotides, the CDR3 is TGTGCCAGCAGTTACTCATGGCAGGCCAAGTCAGATGAGCAGTACTTC.

The J gene is TRBJ2-1, the V gene TRBV4-3, with 9 bases lining up with TRBD1. Per the germline V gene, CDR1 is LGHNA and CDR2 is YSLEER. V gave up 4 bases and J gave up 9 bases; unmatched junction bases: 4. The CDR3 is 13 residues long. The CDR3 DNA sequence: TGCGCCAGCAGCCTAGACAGGGGGTCTGAGCAGTTCTTC. Its protein is CASSLDRGSEQFF.

This rearrangement joins TRBV28 to TRBJ1-5; D is ambiguous. CDR1 and CDR2 (germline): MDHEN, SYDVKM. Trimming left V 1 base short and J 2 bases short, with 9 bases between. The CDR3 covers 15 residues. This chain's CDR3 is CASSLLGAGNQPQHF. CDR3 nucleotides: TGTGCCAGCAGTTTATTGGGCGCCGGCAATCAGCCCCAGCATTTT.

This sequence joins TRBV10-1 and TRBJ2-5; D ambiguous. Germline CDR1 WNHNN, CDR2 SYGVQD (reference sequence). This CDR3 comprises 13 residues. Trimming stripped 8 bases from V and 7 bases from J, with 17 bases between. The CDR3 coding sequence is TGCGCCAGCTCTCGGTCCCCCACGGGGACCCAGTACTTC. Protein sequence: CASSRSPTGTQYF.